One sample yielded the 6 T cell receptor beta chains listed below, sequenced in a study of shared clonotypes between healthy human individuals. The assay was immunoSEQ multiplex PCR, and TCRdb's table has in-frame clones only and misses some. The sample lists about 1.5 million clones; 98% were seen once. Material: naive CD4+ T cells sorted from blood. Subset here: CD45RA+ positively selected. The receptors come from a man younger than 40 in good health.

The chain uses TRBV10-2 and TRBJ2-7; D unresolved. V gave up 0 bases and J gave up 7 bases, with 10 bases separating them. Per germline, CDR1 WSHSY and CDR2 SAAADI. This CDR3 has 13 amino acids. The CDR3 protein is CASSESTLGEQYF. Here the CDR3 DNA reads TGCGCCAGCAGTGAGTCTACCCTGGGAGAGCAGTACTTC.

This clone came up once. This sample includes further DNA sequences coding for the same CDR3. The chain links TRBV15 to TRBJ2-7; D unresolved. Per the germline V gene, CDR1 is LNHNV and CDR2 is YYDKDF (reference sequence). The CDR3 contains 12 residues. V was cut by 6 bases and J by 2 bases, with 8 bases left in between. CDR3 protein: CATRDRAYEQYF. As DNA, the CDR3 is TGTGCCACCAGGGACCGAGCCTACGAGCAGTACTTC. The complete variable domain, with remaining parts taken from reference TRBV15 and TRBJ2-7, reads DAMVIQNPRYQVTQFGKPVTLSCSQTLNHNVMYWYQQKSSQAPKLLFHYYDKDFNNEADTPDNFQSRRPNTSFCFLDIRSPGLGDTAMYLCATRDRAYEQYFGPGTRLTVT.

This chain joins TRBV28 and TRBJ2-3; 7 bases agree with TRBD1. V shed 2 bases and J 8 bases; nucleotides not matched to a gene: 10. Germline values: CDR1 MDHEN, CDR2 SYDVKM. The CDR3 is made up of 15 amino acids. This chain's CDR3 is CASSLGGTALGTQYF. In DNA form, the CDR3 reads TGTGCCAGCAGTTTAGGTGGGACAGCCCTCGGTACGCAGTATTTT.

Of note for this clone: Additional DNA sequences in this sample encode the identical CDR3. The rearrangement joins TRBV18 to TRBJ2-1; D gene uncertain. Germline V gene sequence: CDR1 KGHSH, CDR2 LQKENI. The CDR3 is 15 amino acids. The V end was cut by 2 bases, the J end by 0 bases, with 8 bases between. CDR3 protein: CASSPSVSSYNEQFF. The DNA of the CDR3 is TGTGCCAGCTCACCATCTGTCAGCTCCTACAATGAGCAGTTCTTC.

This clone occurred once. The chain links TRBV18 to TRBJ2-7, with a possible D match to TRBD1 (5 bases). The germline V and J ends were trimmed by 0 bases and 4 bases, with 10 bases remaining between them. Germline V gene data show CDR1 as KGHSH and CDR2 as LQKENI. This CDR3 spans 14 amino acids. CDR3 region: CASSPPGRVYEQYF. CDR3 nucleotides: TGTGCCAGCTCACCACCTGGCAGGGTGTACGAGCAGTACTTC. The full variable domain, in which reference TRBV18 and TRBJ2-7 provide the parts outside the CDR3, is NAGVMQNPRHLVRRRGQEARLRCSPMKGHSHVYWYRQLPEEGLKFMVYLQKENIIDESGMPKERFSAEFPKEGPSILRIQQVVRGDSAAYFCASSPPGRVYEQYFGPGTRLTVT.

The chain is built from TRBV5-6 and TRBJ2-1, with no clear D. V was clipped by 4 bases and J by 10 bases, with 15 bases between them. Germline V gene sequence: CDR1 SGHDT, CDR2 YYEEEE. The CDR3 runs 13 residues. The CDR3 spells CASSVPREREQFF. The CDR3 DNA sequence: TGTGCCAGCAGCGTTCCTAGGGAAAGGGAGCAGTTCTTC.